This T cell receptor (beta chain) is drawn from a study of blood T cell repertoires in COVID-19. Study as a whole: COVID-19 samples collected from the United States, Italy and Spain covered acute and convalescent phases. PBMCs, B-cell-depleted T cells, or T cells were the source of the cDNA or gDNA that made up the material.

Here immunoSEQ multiplex PCR was the method, and the copy in TCRdb shows in-frame clones only, minus some. The sample yields 200,000 or so clones, about nine tenths seen once. CDR1 is SGHDN and CDR2 is FVKESK in the germline V gene. V shed 4 bases and J shed 3 bases, with 13 bases lying between them. The CDR3 contains 14 residues. The rearrangement joins TRBV14 to TRBJ2-7; possibly TRBD1 for D (5 bases). Sequenced: peripheral blood. The source is a man in his fifties or sixties who had recovered from COVID-19. The chain's CDR3 is CASSLVAGFYEQYF. CDR3 nucleotides: TGTGCCAGCAGCCTAGTGGCAGGGTTCTACGAGCAGTACTTC.